Below, 9 T cell receptor beta chains from the same sample are listed, as sequenced in a study of blood T cell repertoires in COVID-19. Data came from immunoSEQ multiplex PCR; TCRdb stores just in-frame clones and leaves some out. The sample lists approximately 150,000 clones, about 86% occurring once. The sample comprised peripheral blood. The receptors come from a woman in her seventies who had recovered from COVID-19.

The chain is built from TRBV3-1 (or the pseudogene TRBV3-2) and TRBJ1-5; possibly TRBD1 for D (6 bases). Trimming left V 4 bases short and J 1 base short, with 11 bases between. The CDR3 contains 15 residues. The germline CDR1 and CDR2 sequences are LGHDT and YNNKEL (reference sequence). CDR3 loop: CASSPFQGSNQPQHF. For the CDR3, the DNA is TGTGCCAGCAGCCCCTTCCAGGGGAGCAATCAGCCCCAGCATTTT.

The chain combines TRBV25-1 with TRBJ2-5, with 7 positions matching TRBD2. Germline CDR1 reads MGHDK; CDR2 reads SYGVNS. The CDR3 sequence is 14 residues long. With 3 bases clipped from V and 9 bases from J, the junction kept 10 bases outside the gene matches. The CDR3 region is CASSDPGSRGAQYF. In nucleotides, the CDR3 is TGTGCCAGCAGTGACCCAGGCTCTCGGGGGGCCCAGTACTTC.

The chain recombines TRBV6-5 with TRBJ2-3, with D perhaps matching TRBD2 (5 bases). The CDR3 totals 14 residues. With 6 bases removed from V and 1 base from J, the gap between germline ends came to 11 bases. From germline, CDR1 is MNHEY and CDR2 SVGAGI. The CDR3 DNA reads TGTGCCAGCAGGAGGGCCGGGGGCACAGATACGCAGTATTTT. Protein: CASRRAGGTDTQYF.

In regard to this clone: The sample carries other DNA sequences with the same CDR3. The chain uses TRBV18 and TRBJ2-3; maybe TRBD2 (5 bases). The V gene lost 2 bases and the J gene lost 5 bases, with 5 bases spanning the gap. Germline CDR1 reads KGHSH; CDR2 reads LQKENI. The CDR3 contains 12 residues. The CDR3: CASSPGGDTQYF. The DNA for the CDR3 is TGTGCCAGCTCACCAGGAGGAGATACGCAGTATTTT.

The chain has TRBV5-5 and TRBJ2-5, with D perhaps matching TRBD1 (6 bases). This CDR3 contains 15 residues. Germline CDR1 reads SGHKS; CDR2 reads YYEKEE (reference sequence). The V end lost 4 bases, the J end lost 5 bases, and 18 bases lay between the germline ends. This CDR3 reads CASSPRQAVGETQYF. The CDR3 bases are TGTGCCAGCAGCCCAAGACAGGCGGTGGGCGAGACCCAGTACTTC.

Details on this clone: This sample also contains other DNA sequences that code for the same CDR3. The chain has TRBV12-3 or TRBV12-4 and TRBJ1-5, with D possibly being TRBD1 (5 bases). The V gene lost 8 bases and the J gene lost 5 bases, with 10 bases spanning the gap. The CDR3 runs to 12 residues. The CDR3 loop is CASSWGDQPQHF. CDR3 coding DNA: TGTGCCAGCTCTTGGGGGGATCAGCCCCAGCATTTT.

This clone showed up just once. The chain links TRBV28 to TRBJ2-5; 11 bases agree with TRBD2. The CDR3 has 15 residues. CDR1 is MDHEN and CDR2 is SYDVKM in the germline V gene. V lost 7 bases to trimming and J lost 5 bases; unmatched junction nucleotides: 9. The CDR3 here is CASTPNSGRGETQYF. The CDR3 DNA reads as TGTGCCAGCACCCCGAATAGCGGGAGGGGGGAGACCCAGTACTTC.

This clone appeared a few times. V and J are TRBV18 and TRBJ1-5, with D perhaps TRBD1 (6 bases). The CDR3 extends over 17 amino acids. Germline V gene data show CDR1 as KGHSH and CDR2 as LQKENI. V was trimmed by 3 bases and J by 0 bases, leaving 15 bases between them. DNA for the CDR3: TGTGCCAGCTCACCGTTCGGACAGACCTATAGCAATCAGCCCCAGCATTTT. Residues: CASSPFGQTYSNQPQHF. The complete variable domain, with remaining parts taken from reference TRBV18 and TRBJ1-5, reads NAGVMQNPRHLVRRRGQEARLRCSPMKGHSHVYWYRQLPEEGLKFMVYLQKENIIDESGMPKERFSAEFPKEGPSILRIQQVVRGDSAAYFCASSPFGQTYSNQPQHFGDGTRLSIL.

The chain combines TRBV18 with TRBJ2-3; perhaps TRBD1 as D (6 bases). The V gene's germline CDR1 is KGHSH and CDR2 LQKENI. Trimming removed 4 bases at V and 5 bases at J, with 7 bases between. The CDR3 sequence is 12 residues long. CDR3 in DNA: TGTGCCAGCTCACTCAGGGGAGATACGCAGTATTTT. Amino acids: CASSLRGDTQYF.